A selection of T cell receptor beta chains follows, all from one sample in a study of beta chain features in type 1 diabetes. Libraries were prepared by immunoSEQ multiplex PCR; TCRdb keeps only in-frame clonotypes and omits some of them. The profile shows 200,000 to 250,000 clones, more than 9% of them singletons. Sequenced material: naive CD4+ T cells from blood. The source of these receptors is a woman under 30 in good health. CDR3s include the opening cysteine and the closing phenylalanine or tryptophan. D genes are given only for firm matches. The size entry is marked missing in some rows and otherwise reads once, few, many or a size class.

>TRBJ2-7|-|TRBV7-9|-
CASSLAGQAYEQYF
TGTGCCAGCAGCTTAGCGGGACAAGCCTACGAGCAGTACTTC
>TRBJ1-1|-|TRBV2|-
CASGGGGTEAFF
TGTGCCAGCGGGGGGGGCGGCACTGAAGCTTTCTTT
>TRBJ1-1|once|TRBV14|-
CASSQRGRNTEAFF
TGTGCCAGCAGCCAAAGGGGGAGGAACACTGAAGCTTTCTTT
>TRBJ2-7|few|TRBV10-2|-
CASSESAVYEQYF
TGCGCCAGCAGTGAGTCGGCAGTTTACGAGCAGTACTTC
>TRBJ1-1|few|TRBV2|-
CASSGTGMEAFF
TGTGCCAGCAGTGGCACAGGTATGGAAGCTTTCTTT
>TRBJ2-5|few|TRBV18|TRBD2
CASSPQPGSGVYQETQYF
TGTGCCAGCTCACCACAGCCAGGTAGCGGGGTGTACCAAGAGACCCAGTACTTC
>TRBJ2-7|-|TRBV30|TRBD1
CAWRGQPYEQYF
TGTGCCTGGAGGGGACAGCCTTACGAGCAGTACTTC
>TRBJ1-1|-|TRBV28|-
CASSRLVNTEAFF
TGTGCCAGCTCTAGACTGGTGAACACTGAAGCTTTCTTT
>TRBJ1-2|few|TRBV5-4|-
CASSFTANYGYTF
TGTGCCAGCAGCTTTACAGCTAACTATGGCTACACCTTC
>TRBJ2-5|few|TRBV30|TRBD1
CAWSKGQGKGETQYF
TGTGCCTGGAGTAAGGGACAGGGAAAAGGAGAGACCCAGTACTTC
>TRBJ1-5|-|TRBV30|-
CAWSVSRQPQHF
TGTGCCTGGAGTGTATCTAGACAGCCCCAGCATTTT
>TRBJ2-7|-|TRBV20-1|-
CSARRGDEQYF
TGCAGTGCTAGGCGGGGTGACGAGCAGTACTTC
>TRBJ2-5|few|TRBV25-1|-
CASSPPDSQETQYF
TGTGCCAGCAGTCCACCGGACAGTCAAGAGACCCAGTACTTC
>TRBJ1-5|-|TRBV30|-
CAWSGKIGLDNQPQHF
TGTGCCTGGAGTGGGAAAATAGGACTGGACAATCAGCCCCAGCATTTT
>TRBJ2-1|few|TRBV5-1|-
CASSLEAPYNEQFF
TGCGCCAGCAGCCTGGAAGCGCCCTACAATGAGCAGTTCTTC
>TRBJ1-1|-|TRBV25-1|-
CASSEHDRTGGAFF
TGTGCCAGCAGTGAACATGACAGGACTGGTGGAGCTTTCTTT
>TRBJ1-3|-|TRBV19|-
CASDGGVNGNTIYF
TGTGCCAGTGACGGAGGGGTGAATGGAAACACCATATATTTT
>TRBJ2-6|-|TRBV10-3|-
CASRKGLVLTF
TGTGCCAGCAGGAAGGGGCTCGTCCTGACTTTC
>TRBJ2-2|few|TRBV9|TRBD2
CASSVASGGYTGELFF
TGTGCCAGCAGCGTAGCTAGCGGGGGGTACACCGGGGAGCTGTTTTTT
>TRBJ2-7|few|TRBV5-1|TRBD1
CASSLGTGVPYEQYF
TGCGCCAGCAGCTTGGGGACAGGGGTCCCCTACGAGCAGTACTTC
>TRBJ2-3|few|TRBV27|TRBD2
CASSHSTGGSTDTQYF
TGTGCCAGCAGCCATTCCACGGGGGGAAGCACAGATACGCAGTATTTT
>TRBJ1-2|few|TRBV6-5|-
CASSYLRGAYGYTF
TGTGCCAGCAGTTACCTTAGAGGAGCCTATGGCTACACCTTC
>TRBJ2-2|-|TRBV6-1|-
CASSEAFRATGELFF
TGTGCCAGCAGTGAAGCTTTCAGGGCTACCGGGGAGCTGTTTTTT
>TRBJ1-1|-|TRBV19|-
CASSPLTQGRVNTEAFF
TGTGCCAGTAGCCCCTTAACCCAGGGCAGGGTGAACACTGAAGCTTTCTTT
>TRBJ2-1|few|TRBV4-1|TRBD2
CASSQETSGSLSSSYNEQFF
TGCGCCAGCAGCCAAGAAACTAGCGGGAGCCTATCGAGCTCCTACAATGAGCAGTTCTTC
>TRBJ2-1|-|TRBV2|TRBD2
CASSERGRGAYNEQFF
TGTGCCAGCAGTGAAAGGGGACGGGGGGCCTACAATGAGCAGTTCTTC
>TRBJ2-5|few|TRBV28|TRBD2
CASGRGGFVETQYF
TGTGCCAGCGGCCGGGGAGGGTTCGTGGAGACCCAGTACTTC
>TRBJ2-7|few|TRBV5-1|-
CASSPRQDSYEQYF
TGCGCCAGCAGCCCCCGACAGGATTCCTACGAGCAGTACTTC
>TRBJ1-2|few|TRBV9|TRBD1
CASSGRGQGSGYTF
TGTGCCAGCAGCGGCCGGGGACAGGGAAGCGGCTACACCTTC
>TRBJ2-7|few|TRBV19|TRBD1
CASSIDGTGDYEQYF
TGTGCCAGTAGTATAGATGGAACAGGGGACTACGAGCAGTACTTC
>TRBJ2-7|few|TRBV14|TRBD1
CASSLGTGGLYEQYF
TGTGCCAGCAGCCTCGGGACAGGGGGTTTATACGAGCAGTACTTC
>TRBJ1-2|many|TRBV14|-
CASSQDSPYGYTF
TGTGCCAGCAGCCAAGATAGTCCCTATGGCTACACCTTC
>TRBJ2-7|-|TRBV19|-
CASSSYREHSYEQYF
TGTGCCAGTAGTAGCTACAGGGAACACTCCTACGAGCAGTACTTC
>TRBJ1-6|few|TRBV5-1|-
CASRAIGSPLHF
TGCGCCAGCAGGGCTATCGGGTCACCCCTCCACTTT
>TRBJ1-1|-|TRBV11-1|-
CASSIRDRFMNTEAFF
TGTGCCAGCAGCATCCGTGACAGGTTCATGAACACTGAAGCTTTCTTT
>TRBJ1-1|few|TRBV4-2|TRBD1
CASSQGQGMNTEAFF
TGTGCCAGCAGCCAAGGACAGGGAATGAACACTGAAGCTTTCTTT
>TRBJ2-1|few|TRBV27|-
CASSRAEYSYNEQFF
TGTGCCAGCAGCCGCGCCGAGTACTCCTACAATGAGCAGTTCTTC
>TRBJ2-3|few|TRBV2|-
CASSDLGVGADTQYF
TGTGCCAGCAGTGATTTGGGAGTGGGAGCAGATACGCAGTATTTT
>TRBJ2-1|many|TRBV7-9|-
CVGSGRYNEQFF
TGTGTGGGCAGCGGCCGGTACAATGAGCAGTTCTTC
>TRBJ2-2|-|TRBV30|TRBD1
CARRDRGTGELFF
TGTGCCCGCCGGGACAGGGGGACCGGGGAGCTGTTTTTT
>TRBJ2-5|few|TRBV5-1|TRBD2
CASSLEGRGGQETQYF
TGCGCCAGCAGCTTGGAAGGTCGGGGGGGTCAAGAGACCCAGTACTTC
>TRBJ1-2|-|TRBV2|-
CASSNQGSNYGYTF
TGTGCCAGCAGTAACCAGGGCTCCAACTATGGCTACACCTTC
>TRBJ2-6|-|TRBV5-4|-
CASSLRGGPSGANVLTF
TGTGCCAGCAGCTTGCGGGGTGGGCCTTCTGGGGCCAACGTCCTGACTTTC
>TRBJ1-3|few|TRBV7-9|-
CASSTGGVSGNTIYF
TGTGCCAGCAGCACGGGGGGGGTCTCTGGAAACACCATATATTTT
>TRBJ2-3|-|TRBV11-2|-
CASSWASSYTDTQYF
TGTGCCAGCAGCTGGGCTAGCAGCTACACAGATACGCAGTATTTT
>TRBJ1-1|-|TRBV5-1|-
CASSLGQTMNTEAFF
TGCGCCAGCAGCTTGGGTCAGACAATGAACACTGAAGCTTTCTTT
>TRBJ1-2|few|TRBV2|-
CASSVARGSDYGYTF
TGTGCCAGCAGTGTAGCTAGGGGCTCCGACTATGGCTACACCTTC
>TRBJ2-1|few|TRBV19|TRBD1
CASTSDRVRLKGQFF
TGTGCCAGTACCTCGGACAGGGTTCGTTTGAAGGGGCAGTTCTTC
>TRBJ2-5|-|TRBV5-4|TRBD1
CASSSQKDRGQETQYF
TGTGCCAGCAGCTCCCAGAAGGACAGGGGACAAGAGACCCAGTACTTC